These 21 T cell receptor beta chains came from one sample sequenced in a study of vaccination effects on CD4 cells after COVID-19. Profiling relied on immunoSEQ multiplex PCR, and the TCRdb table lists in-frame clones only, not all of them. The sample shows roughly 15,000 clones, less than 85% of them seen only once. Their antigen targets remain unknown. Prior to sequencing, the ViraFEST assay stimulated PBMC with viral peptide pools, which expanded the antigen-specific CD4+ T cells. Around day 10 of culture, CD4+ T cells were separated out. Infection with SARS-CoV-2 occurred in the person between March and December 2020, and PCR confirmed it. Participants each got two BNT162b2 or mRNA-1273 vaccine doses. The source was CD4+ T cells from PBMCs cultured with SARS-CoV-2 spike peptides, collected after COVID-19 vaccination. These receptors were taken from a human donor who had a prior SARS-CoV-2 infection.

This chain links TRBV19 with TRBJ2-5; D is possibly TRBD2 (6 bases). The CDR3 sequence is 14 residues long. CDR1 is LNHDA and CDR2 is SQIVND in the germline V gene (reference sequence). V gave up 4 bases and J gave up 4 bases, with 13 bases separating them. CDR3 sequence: CASSNRNSGETQYF. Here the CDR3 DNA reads TGTGCCAGTAGTAACCGTAATAGCGGAGAGACCCAGTACTTC. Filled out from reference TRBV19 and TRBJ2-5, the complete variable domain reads DGGITQSPKYLFRKEGQNVTLSCEQNLNHDAMYWYRQDPGQGLRLIYYSQIVNDFQKGDIAEGYSVSREKKESFPLTVTSAQKNPTAFYLCASSNRNSGETQYFGPGTRLLVL.

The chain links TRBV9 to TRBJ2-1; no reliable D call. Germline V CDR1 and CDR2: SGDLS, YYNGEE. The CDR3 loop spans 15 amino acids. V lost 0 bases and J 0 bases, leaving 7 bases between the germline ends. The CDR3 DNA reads TGTGCCAGCAGCGTAGGGCTGATCTCCTACAATGAGCAGTTCTTC. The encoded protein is CASSVGLISYNEQFF.

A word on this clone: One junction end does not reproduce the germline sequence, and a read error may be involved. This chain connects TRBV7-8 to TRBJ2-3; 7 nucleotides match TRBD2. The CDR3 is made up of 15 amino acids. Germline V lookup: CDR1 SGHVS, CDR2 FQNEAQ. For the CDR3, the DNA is TGTGCCAGCAGCCCAGGTCCAGCGGGGACCGATACGCCGTATTTT. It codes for CASSPGPAGTDTPYF.

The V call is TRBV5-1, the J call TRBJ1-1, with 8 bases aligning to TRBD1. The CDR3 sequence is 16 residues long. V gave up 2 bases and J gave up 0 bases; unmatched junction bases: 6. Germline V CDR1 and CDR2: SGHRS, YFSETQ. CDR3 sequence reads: CASSLLPGQVNTEAFF. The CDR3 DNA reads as TGCGCCAGCAGCTTACTGCCGGGACAGGTGAACACTGAAGCTTTCTTT. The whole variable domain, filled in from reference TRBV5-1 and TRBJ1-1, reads KAGVTQTPRYLIKTRGQQVTLSCSPISGHRSVSWYQQTPGQGLQFLFEYFSETQRNKGNFPGRFSGRQFSNSRSEMNVSTLELGDSALYLCASSLLPGQVNTEAFFGQGTRLTVV.

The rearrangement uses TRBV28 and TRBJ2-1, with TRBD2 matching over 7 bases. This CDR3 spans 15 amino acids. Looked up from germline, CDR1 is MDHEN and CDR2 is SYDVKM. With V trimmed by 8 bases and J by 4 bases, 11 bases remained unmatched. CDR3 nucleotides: TGTGCCAGCGAGTCGGCGGGAGCAGGTTACAATGAGCAGTTCTTC. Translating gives CASESAGAGYNEQFF.

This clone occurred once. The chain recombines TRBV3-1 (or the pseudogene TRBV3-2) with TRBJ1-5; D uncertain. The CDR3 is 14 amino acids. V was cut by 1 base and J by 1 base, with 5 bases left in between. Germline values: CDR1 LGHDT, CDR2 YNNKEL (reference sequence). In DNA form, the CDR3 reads TGTGCCAGCAGCCAAGCGGGGAGCAATCAGCCCCAGCATTTT. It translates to CASSQAGSNQPQHF.

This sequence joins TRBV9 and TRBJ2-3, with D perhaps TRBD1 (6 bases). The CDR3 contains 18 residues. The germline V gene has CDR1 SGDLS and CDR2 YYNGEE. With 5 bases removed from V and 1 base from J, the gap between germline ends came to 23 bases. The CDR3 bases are TGTGCCAGCAGTCGAGACAGGTGGCCTGTAGTTGGCACAGATACGCAGTATTTT. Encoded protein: CASSRDRWPVVGTDTQYF.

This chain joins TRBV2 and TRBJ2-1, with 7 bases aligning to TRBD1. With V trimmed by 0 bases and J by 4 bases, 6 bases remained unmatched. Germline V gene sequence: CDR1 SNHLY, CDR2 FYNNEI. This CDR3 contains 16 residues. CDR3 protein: CASSEARWDRYNEQFF. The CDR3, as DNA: TGTGCCAGCAGTGAAGCCCGATGGGACAGATACAATGAGCAGTTCTTC.

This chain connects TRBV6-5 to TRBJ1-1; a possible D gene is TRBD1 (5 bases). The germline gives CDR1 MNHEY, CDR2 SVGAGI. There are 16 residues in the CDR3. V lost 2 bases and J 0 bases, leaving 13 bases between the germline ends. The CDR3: CASSYSSGGVNTEAFF. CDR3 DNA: TGTGCCAGCAGTTACAGCTCTGGGGGGGTGAACACTGAAGCTTTCTTT.

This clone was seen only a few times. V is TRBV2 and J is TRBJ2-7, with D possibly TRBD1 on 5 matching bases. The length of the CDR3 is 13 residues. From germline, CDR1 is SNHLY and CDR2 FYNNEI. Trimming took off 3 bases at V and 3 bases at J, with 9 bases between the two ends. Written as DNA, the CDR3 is TGTGCCAGCAGTGACGCGGACATCTACGAGCAGTACTTC. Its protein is CASSDADIYEQYF. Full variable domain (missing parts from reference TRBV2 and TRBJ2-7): EPEVTQTPSHQVTQMGQEVILRCVPISNHLYFYWYRQILGQKVEFLVSFYNNEISEKSEIFDDQFSVERPDGSNFTLKIRSTKLEDSAMYFCASSDADIYEQYFGPGTRLTVT.

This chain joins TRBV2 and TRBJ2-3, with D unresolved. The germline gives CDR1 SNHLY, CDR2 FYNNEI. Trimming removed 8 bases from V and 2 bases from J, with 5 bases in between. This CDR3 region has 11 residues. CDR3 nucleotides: TGTGCCAGCCTGTACACAGATACGCAGTATTTT. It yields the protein CASLYTDTQYF.

CDR3 loop: CATSLDSHRADTQYF. The CDR3 DNA is TGTGCCACCAGTCTAGACAGTCATAGGGCAGATACGCAGTATTTT. The rearrangement joins TRBV15 to TRBJ2-3; maybe TRBD1 (5 bases). Trimming shortened V by 6 bases and J by 4 bases, and 17 bases separated the two germline ends. The CDR3 is 15 amino acids. Germline lookup yields CDR1 LNHNV and CDR2 YYDKDF (reference sequence).

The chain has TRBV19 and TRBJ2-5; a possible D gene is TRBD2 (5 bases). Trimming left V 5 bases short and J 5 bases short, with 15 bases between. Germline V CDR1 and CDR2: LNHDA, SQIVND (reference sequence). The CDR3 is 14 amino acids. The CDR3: CASSSLSGSETQYF. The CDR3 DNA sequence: TGTGCCAGTAGTTCCTTAAGCGGCTCGGAGACCCAGTACTTC.

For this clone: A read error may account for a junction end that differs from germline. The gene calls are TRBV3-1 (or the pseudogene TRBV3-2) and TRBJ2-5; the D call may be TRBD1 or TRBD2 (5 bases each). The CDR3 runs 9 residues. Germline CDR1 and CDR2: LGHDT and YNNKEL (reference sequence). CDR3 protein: CASRDRNNF. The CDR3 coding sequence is TGTGCGAGCAGGGACCGGAACAACTTC.

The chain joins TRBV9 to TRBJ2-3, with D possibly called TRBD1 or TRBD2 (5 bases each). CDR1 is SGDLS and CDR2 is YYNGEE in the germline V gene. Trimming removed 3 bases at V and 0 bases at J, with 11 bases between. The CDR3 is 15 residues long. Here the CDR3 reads CASSGGRPSTDTQYF. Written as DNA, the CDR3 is TGTGCCAGCAGCGGGGGACGGCCCAGCACAGATACGCAGTATTTT.

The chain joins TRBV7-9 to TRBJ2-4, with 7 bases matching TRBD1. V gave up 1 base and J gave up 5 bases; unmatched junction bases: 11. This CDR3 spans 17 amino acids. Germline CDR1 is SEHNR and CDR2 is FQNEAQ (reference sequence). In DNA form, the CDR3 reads TGTGCCAGCAGCTTAGGATTTGGCAGGGGGACCCAAAACATTCAGTACTTC. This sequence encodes CASSLGFGRGTQNIQYF.

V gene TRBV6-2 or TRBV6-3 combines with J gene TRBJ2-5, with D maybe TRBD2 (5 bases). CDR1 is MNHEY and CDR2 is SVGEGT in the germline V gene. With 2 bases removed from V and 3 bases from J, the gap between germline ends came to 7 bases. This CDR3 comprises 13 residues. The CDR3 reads CASSYPGKETQYF. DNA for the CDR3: TGTGCCAGCAGTTACCCCGGGAAAGAGACCCAGTACTTC.

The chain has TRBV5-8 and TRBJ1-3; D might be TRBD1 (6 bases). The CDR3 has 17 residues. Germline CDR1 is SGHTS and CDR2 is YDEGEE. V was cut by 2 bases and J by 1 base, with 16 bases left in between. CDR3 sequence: CASSLLGGGRSGNTIYF. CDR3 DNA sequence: TGTGCCAGCAGCTTACTTGGCGGGGGGCGTTCTGGAAACACCATATATTTT.

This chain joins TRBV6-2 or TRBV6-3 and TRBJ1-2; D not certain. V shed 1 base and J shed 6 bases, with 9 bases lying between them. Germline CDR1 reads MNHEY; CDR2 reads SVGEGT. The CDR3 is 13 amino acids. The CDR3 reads CASSYWESNGYTF. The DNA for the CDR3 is TGTGCCAGCAGTTACTGGGAAAGTAATGGCTACACCTTC.

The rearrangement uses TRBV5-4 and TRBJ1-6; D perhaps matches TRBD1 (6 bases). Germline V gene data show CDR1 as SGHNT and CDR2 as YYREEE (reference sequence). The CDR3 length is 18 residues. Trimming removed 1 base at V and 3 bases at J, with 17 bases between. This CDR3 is CASSLIGSGQNYNSPLHF. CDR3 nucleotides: TGTGCCAGCAGCTTGATCGGGTCGGGACAAAACTATAATTCACCCCTCCACTTT.

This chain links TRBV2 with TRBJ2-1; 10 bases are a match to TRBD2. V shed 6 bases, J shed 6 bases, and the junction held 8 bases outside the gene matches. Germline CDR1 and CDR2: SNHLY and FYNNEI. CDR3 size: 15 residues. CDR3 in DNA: TGTGCCAGCAGGGGGTTAGCGGGGGGTCGCAATGAGCAGTTCTTC. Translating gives CASRGLAGGRNEQFF.